The rows below give T cell receptor beta chains drawn from one sample of a study of human T cells and chemical hapten exposure. TCRdb called the RACE reads again in MiXCR, with one record for every CDR3 protein. The repertoire holds about 400,000 distinct CDR3 sequences, with about 6% as singletons. The material sequenced was whole blood, taken in connection with sensitization to the hapten diphenylcyclopropenone (DPC). Receptor source: a woman under 30 with alopecia areata. Some clones in this sample may be carry-over from other donors' samples. Both conserved end residues are part of each CDR3. The D gene is left open where the match is weak. Clone size, where shown, is once, few, many, or a class for clones that have expanded.

clone_size,j_call,v_call,d_call,cdr3_aa,cdr3_nt
-,TRBJ2-3,TRBV5-4,TRBD2,CASSLAGGARTDTQYF,TGTGCCAGCAGCTTGGCGGGGGGGGCCCGCACAGATACGCAGTATTTT
-,TRBJ1-6,TRBV7-9,-,CASSPAVGDNSPLHF,TGTGCCAGCAGCCCCGCCGTGGGGGATAATTCACCCCTCCACTTT
many,TRBJ1-5,TRBV29-1,TRBD1,CSVPGQGIGQPQHF,TGCAGCGTGCCCGGACAGGGGATAGGACAGCCCCAGCATTTT
few,TRBJ2-7,TRBV20-1,TRBD1,CSARVQGSPPYEQYF,TGCAGTGCTAGAGTACAGGGGTCCCCACCCTACGAGCAGTACTTC
-,TRBJ2-3,TRBV7-8,TRBD2,CASSWSSGGARDTQYF,TGTGCCAGCAGCTGGTCTAGCGGGGGGGCCCGAGATACGCAGTATTTT
-,TRBJ2-7,TRBV3-1,-,CASSQLHVEGEQYF,TGTGCCAGCAGCCAACTACACGTGGAGGGGGAGCAGTACTTC
few,TRBJ2-1,TRBV20-1,TRBD1,CSAKGARTYNEQFF,TGCAGTGCTAAGGGGGCAAGAACCTACAATGAGCAGTTCTTC
-,TRBJ2-7,TRBV4-1,-,CASSQGTQGYEQYF,TGCGCCAGCAGCCAAGGAACCCAGGGTTACGAGCAGTACTTC
few,TRBJ1-5,TRBV2,-,CASWDRNQPQHF,TGTGCCAGTTGGGACCGCAATCAGCCCCAGCATTTT
-,TRBJ1-2,TRBV10-3,TRBD1,CAISEWTGGRPYGYTF,TGTGCCATCAGTGAGTGGACAGGGGGAAGACCCTATGGCTACACCTTC
-,TRBJ1-3,TRBV7-9,-,CASSDDSGNTIYF,TGTGCCAGCAGCGACGACTCTGGAAACACCATATATTTT
many,TRBJ2-1,TRBV21-1,-,CASSSEDRADNEQFF,TGTGCCAGCAGCTCAGAGGACAGGGCTGACAATGAGCAGTTCTTC
few,TRBJ2-1,TRBV4-3,TRBD2,CASSQGGNSGGYNEQFF,TGCGCCAGCAGCCAAGGAGGGAATAGCGGGGGGTACAATGAGCAGTTCTTC
few,TRBJ2-1,TRBV7-7,-,CASSRDKLGKQFF,TGTGCTAGCAGCCGGGACAAGCTTGGGAAGCAGTTCTTC
many,TRBJ2-2,TRBV10-3,-,CATGGPNTGELFF,TGTGCCACCGGGGGGCCGAACACCGGGGAGCTGTTTTTT
-,TRBJ2-3,TRBV4-2,-,CASSPQSTTDTQYF,TGTGCCAGCAGCCCCCAATCAACCACAGATACGCAGTATTTT
-,TRBJ1-5,TRBV5-5,-,CASSVTQGVLSNQPQHF,TGTGCCAGCAGCGTTACCCAGGGCGTCCTGAGCAATCAGCCCCAGCATTTT
-,TRBJ1-1,TRBV7-2,TRBD1,CASSLEGQGLPKAEAFF,TGTGCCAGCAGCTTAGAGGGACAGGGGCTCCCCAAGGCTGAAGCTTTCTTT
few,TRBJ2-3,TRBV29-1,TRBD2,CSVLAGGGPITDTQYF,TGCAGCGTTTTAGCGGGAGGGGGACCAATCACAGATACGCAGTATTTT
few,TRBJ2-7,TRBV20-1,TRBD2,CSAGTTSYEQYF,TGCAGTGCTGGGACTACCTCCTACGAGCAGTACTTC
-,TRBJ2-4,TRBV28,-,CASSPYSSLDGKNIQYF,TGTGCCAGCAGCCCGTATTCTAGCCTTGATGGGAAAAACATTCAGTACTTC
many,TRBJ1-5,TRBV6-1,TRBD1,CASRGQGLYQPQHF,TGTGCCAGCAGGGGACAGGGTTTGTATCAGCCCCAGCATTTT
many,TRBJ2-3,TRBV2,TRBD2,CASRGTSGSTDTQYF,TGTGCCAGCAGGGGGACTAGCGGGAGCACAGATACGCAGTATTTT
few,TRBJ2-5,TRBV2,-,CASSGGQYPQETQYF,TGTGCCAGCAGTGGGGGCCAGTACCCCCAAGAGACCCAGTACTTC
many,TRBJ1-4,TRBV29-1,TRBD1,CSVARGRATNEKLFF,TGCAGCGTTGCCAGGGGGCGCGCAACTAATGAAAAACTGTTTTTT
-,TRBJ2-2,TRBV7-3,TRBD1,CASSLRSRGLTGELFF,TGTGCCAGCAGCTTAAGGTCCAGGGGGCTCACCGGGGAGCTGTTTTTT
few,TRBJ1-2,TRBV7-3,TRBD1,CASSLTGEENYGYTF,TGTGCCAGCAGCTTGACAGGGGAGGAAAACTATGGCTACACCTTC
few,TRBJ1-4,TRBV4-2,-,CASSTREGANEKLFF,TGTGCCAGCAGCACCCGCGAGGGCGCTAATGAAAAACTGTTTTTT
few,TRBJ2-7,TRBV4-2,TRBD1,CASSRGQGASYEQYF,TGTGCCAGCAGCCGAGGACAGGGGGCCTCCTACGAGCAGTACTTC
few,TRBJ1-1,TRBV5-6,TRBD1,CASSVTGGGTEAFF,TGTGCCAGCAGCGTGACAGGGGGAGGCACTGAAGCTTTCTTT
few,TRBJ2-1,TRBV20-1,TRBD2,CSAAPGTSGAWGEQFF,TGCAGTGCTGCTCCCGGGACTAGCGGGGCCTGGGGTGAGCAGTTCTTC
many,TRBJ1-4,TRBV21-1,-,CASSKVCLGQANEKLFF,TGTGCCAGCAGCAAGGTGTGTCTAGGACAGGCTAATGAAAAACTGTTTTTT
few,TRBJ2-7,TRBV3-1,-,CASSQEGTHHYEYF,TGTGCCAGCAGCCAAGAGGGGACCCATCACTACGAGTACTTC
-,TRBJ1-5,TRBV7-8,TRBD1,CASSRDSLINQPQHF,TGTGCCAGCAGCAGGGACAGCCTTATCAATCAGCCCCAGCATTTT
-,TRBJ2-7,TRBV4-2,-,CASSQSGLPYEQYF,TGTGCCAGCAGCCAATCAGGGCTCCCCTACGAGCAGTACTTC
many,TRBJ1-2,TRBV28,-,CASSQGYGYTF,TGTGCCAGCAGTCAGGGCTATGGCTACACCTTC
many,TRBJ2-7,TRBV6-5,TRBD2,CASSYRRGGLYEQYF,TGTGCCAGCAGTTACCGGCGGGGGGGATTGTACGAGCAGTACTTC
few,TRBJ2-2,TRBV2,-,CASSGANTGELFF,TGTGCCAGCAGTGGGGCTAACACCGGGGAGCTGTTTTTT
-,TRBJ2-2,TRBV27,TRBD2,CASSLRGRAANTGELFF,TGTGCCAGCAGTTTACGTGGGAGGGCGGCGAACACCGGGGAGCTGTTTTTT
many,TRBJ1-1,TRBV10-3,-,CAIRGAPSTEAFF,TGTGCCATCAGAGGGGCCCCCAGCACTGAAGCTTTCTTT
few,TRBJ2-1,TRBV6-2/TRBV6-3,TRBD2,CASSLLAGGTPYNEQFF,TGTGCCAGCAGCCTTCTAGCGGGGGGGACACCCTACAATGAGCAGTTCTTC
few,TRBJ2-3,TRBV27,-,CASSFYPTDTQYF,TGTGCCAGCAGTTTTTACCCCACAGATACGCAGTATTTT
-,TRBJ2-3,TRBV5-4,TRBD1,CASSLGGGFGDTQYF,TGTGCCAGCAGCTTGGGAGGGGGCTTTGGAGATACGCAGTATTTT
-,TRBJ2-3,TRBV7-9,-,CASTATGSVTDTQYF,TGTGCCAGCACCGCTACAGGCTCCGTCACAGATACGCAGTATTTT
many,TRBJ1-1,TRBV20-1,-,CSATPSGREITEAFF,TGCAGTGCTACCCCTTCAGGCAGGGAAATCACTGAAGCTTTCTTT
few,TRBJ2-6,TRBV6-5,-,CASTQDHSGANVLTF,TGTGCCAGCACCCAAGACCACTCTGGGGCCAACGTCCTGACTTTC
-,TRBJ1-1,TRBV3-1,TRBD1,CASSPSGGFTEAFF,TGTGCCAGCAGCCCTTCAGGGGGTTTCACTGAAGCTTTCTTT
many,TRBJ2-3,TRBV7-2,TRBD1,CASSPGQGRDTQYF,TGTGCCAGCAGCCCGGGACAGGGGAGAGATACGCAGTATTTT
many,TRBJ1-6,TRBV5-1,TRBD1,CASSFGQGSSYNSPLHF,TGCGCCAGCAGCTTCGGACAGGGAAGCTCCTATAATTCACCCCTCCACTTT
few,TRBJ1-5,TRBV7-2,-,CASSQEQGPQPQHF,TGTGCCAGCAGCCAAGAACAGGGACCCCAGCCCCAGCATTTT
many,TRBJ1-3,TRBV4-3,-,CASSHLADSGNTIYF,TGCGCCAGCAGCCATCTAGCAGACTCTGGAAACACCATATATTTT